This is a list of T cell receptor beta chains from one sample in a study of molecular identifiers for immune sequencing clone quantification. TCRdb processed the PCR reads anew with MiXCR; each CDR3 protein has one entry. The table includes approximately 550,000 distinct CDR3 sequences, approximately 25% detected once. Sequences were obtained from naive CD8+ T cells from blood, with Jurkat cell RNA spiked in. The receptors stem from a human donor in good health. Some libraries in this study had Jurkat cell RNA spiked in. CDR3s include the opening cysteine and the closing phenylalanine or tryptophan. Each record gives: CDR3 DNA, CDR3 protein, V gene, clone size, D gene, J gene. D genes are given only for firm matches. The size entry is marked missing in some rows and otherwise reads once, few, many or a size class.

CDR3 DNA: TGTGCCAGCAGCTCGACCGTGGGGATGATTCAGCCCCAGCATTTT
CDR3 protein: CASSSTVGMIQPQHF
V gene: TRBV7-9
clone size: many
D gene: .
J gene: TRBJ1-5

CDR3 DNA: TGCAGTGCTAGATCAAAATCTCTAGCGGGAGGCACAGATACGCAGTATTTT
CDR3 protein: CSARSKSLAGGTDTQYF
V gene: TRBV20-1
clone size: once
D gene: TRBD2
J gene: TRBJ2-3

CDR3 DNA: TGCGCCAGCAGCTCCCTTGAGACAGACATGCAAGAGACCCAGTACTTC
CDR3 protein: CASSSLETDMQETQYF
V gene: TRBV5-1
clone size: many
D gene: .
J gene: TRBJ2-5

CDR3 DNA: TGTGCCAGCAGTCTACTTGCCGGCCGCGATCCGCAGTATTTT
CDR3 protein: CASSLLAGRDPQYF
V gene: TRBV14
clone size: .
D gene: .
J gene: TRBJ2-3

CDR3 DNA: TGTGCCAGCAGTTACGGACAGGGGGCGCAGAACGAGCAGTACTTC
CDR3 protein: CASSYGQGAQNEQYF
V gene: TRBV6-6
clone size: few
D gene: TRBD1
J gene: TRBJ2-7

CDR3 DNA: TGTGCCAGCAGCTTGGGCAGAAAACCCTACGAGCAGTACTTC
CDR3 protein: CASSLGRKPYEQYF
V gene: TRBV5-6
clone size: .
D gene: .
J gene: TRBJ2-7

CDR3 DNA: TGTGCCACCAGCGAAACCGGGGGGAGACTTAAGCAGTTCTTC
CDR3 protein: CATSETGGRLKQFF
V gene: TRBV24-1
clone size: few
D gene: TRBD2
J gene: TRBJ2-1

CDR3 DNA: TGTGCCAGCAGCGTAGATGAAGGCGAGGCCTACGAGCAGTACTTC
CDR3 protein: CASSVDEGEAYEQYF
V gene: TRBV9
clone size: .
D gene: .
J gene: TRBJ2-7

CDR3 DNA: TGCAGCGTTGAAGATCCAGGGAGAAGAAACACCGGGGAGCTGTTTTTT
CDR3 protein: CSVEDPGRRNTGELFF
V gene: TRBV29-1
clone size: many
D gene: .
J gene: TRBJ2-2

CDR3 DNA: TGTGCCAGCAGCGAGATACAAGAGACCCAGTACTTC
CDR3 protein: CASSEIQETQYF
V gene: TRBV28
clone size: many
D gene: .
J gene: TRBJ2-5

CDR3 DNA: TGTGCCAGCATGGAGTTACCATGGTTGGAGCAGTACTTC
CDR3 protein: CASMELPWLEQYF
V gene: TRBV12-3/TRBV12-4
clone size: many
D gene: .
J gene: TRBJ2-7

CDR3 DNA: TGCGCCAGCAGCGCCTTCGGGGGGCTGAACACTGAAGCTTTCTTT
CDR3 protein: CASSAFGGLNTEAFF
V gene: TRBV4-1
clone size: few
D gene: .
J gene: TRBJ1-1

CDR3 DNA: TGTGCCAGTAGTATTGGAAGCAGGGGGATCAATCAGCCCCAGCATTTT
CDR3 protein: CASSIGSRGINQPQHF
V gene: TRBV19
clone size: .
D gene: TRBD1
J gene: TRBJ1-5